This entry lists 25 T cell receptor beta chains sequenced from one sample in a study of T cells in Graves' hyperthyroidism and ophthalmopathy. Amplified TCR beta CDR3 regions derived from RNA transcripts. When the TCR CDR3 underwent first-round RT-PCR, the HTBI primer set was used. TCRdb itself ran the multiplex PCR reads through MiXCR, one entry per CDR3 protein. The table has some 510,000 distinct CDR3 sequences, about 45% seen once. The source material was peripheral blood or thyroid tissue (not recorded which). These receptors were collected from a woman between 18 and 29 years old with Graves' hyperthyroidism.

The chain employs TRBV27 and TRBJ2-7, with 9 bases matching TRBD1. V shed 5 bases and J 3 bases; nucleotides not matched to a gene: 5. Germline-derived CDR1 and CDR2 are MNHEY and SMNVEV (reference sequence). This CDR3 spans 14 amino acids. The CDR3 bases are TGTGCCAGCAGTGGACAGGGACAGGGCTACGAGCAGTACTTC. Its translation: CASSGQGQGYEQYF.

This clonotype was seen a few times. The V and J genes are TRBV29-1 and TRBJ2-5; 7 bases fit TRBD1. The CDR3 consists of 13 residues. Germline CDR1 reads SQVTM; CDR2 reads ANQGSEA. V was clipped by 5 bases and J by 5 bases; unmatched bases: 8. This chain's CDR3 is CSVRAGGGETQYF. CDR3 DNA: TGCAGCGTTAGGGCAGGGGGTGGGGAGACCCAGTACTTC.

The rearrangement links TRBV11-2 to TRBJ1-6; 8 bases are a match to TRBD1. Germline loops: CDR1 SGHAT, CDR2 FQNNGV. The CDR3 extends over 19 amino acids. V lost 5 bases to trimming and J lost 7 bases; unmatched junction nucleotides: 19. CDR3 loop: CASSARTGSVVDINSPLHF. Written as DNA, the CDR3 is TGTGCCAGCAGCGCACGGACAGGGTCGGTGGTTGATATCAATTCACCCCTCCACTTT.

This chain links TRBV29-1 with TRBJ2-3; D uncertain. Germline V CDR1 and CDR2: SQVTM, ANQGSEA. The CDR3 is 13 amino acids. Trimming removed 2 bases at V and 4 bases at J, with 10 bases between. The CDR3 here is CSVEFQEPDTQYF. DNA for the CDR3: TGCAGCGTTGAATTTCAGGAGCCAGATACGCAGTATTTT.

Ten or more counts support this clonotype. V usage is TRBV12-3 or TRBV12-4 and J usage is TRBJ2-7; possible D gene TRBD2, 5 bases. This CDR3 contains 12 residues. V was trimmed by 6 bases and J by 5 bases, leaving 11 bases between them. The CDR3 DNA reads TGTGCCAGCAGCCAACTAGACCACGAGCAGTACTTC. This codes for CASSQLDHEQYF.

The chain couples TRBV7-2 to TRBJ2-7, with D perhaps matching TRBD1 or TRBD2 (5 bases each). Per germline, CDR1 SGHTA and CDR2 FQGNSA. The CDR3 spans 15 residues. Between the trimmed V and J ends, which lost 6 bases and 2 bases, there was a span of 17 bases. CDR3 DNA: TGTGCCAGCAGTTGGGACGGAAGGGAAACCTACGAGCAGTACTTC. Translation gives CASSWDGRETYEQYF. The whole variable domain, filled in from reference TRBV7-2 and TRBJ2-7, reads GAGVSQSPSNKVTEKGKDVELRCDPISGHTALYWYRQSLGQGLEFLIYFQGNSAPDKSGLPSDRFSAERTGGSVSTLTIQRTQQEDSAVYLCASSWDGRETYEQYFGPGTRLTVT.

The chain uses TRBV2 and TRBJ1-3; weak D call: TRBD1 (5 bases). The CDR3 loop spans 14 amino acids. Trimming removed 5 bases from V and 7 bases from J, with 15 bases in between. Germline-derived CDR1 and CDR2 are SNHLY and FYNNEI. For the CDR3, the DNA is TGTGCCAGCAGTTTGGGGCGAAACTGGAACACCATATATTTT. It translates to CASSLGRNWNTIYF.

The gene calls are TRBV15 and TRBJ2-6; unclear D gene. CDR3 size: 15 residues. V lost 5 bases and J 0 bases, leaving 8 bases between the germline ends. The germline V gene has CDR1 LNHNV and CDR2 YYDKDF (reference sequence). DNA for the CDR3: TGTGCCACCAGCGAACAGTTCTCTGGGGCCAACGTCCTGACTTTC. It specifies CATSEQFSGANVLTF.

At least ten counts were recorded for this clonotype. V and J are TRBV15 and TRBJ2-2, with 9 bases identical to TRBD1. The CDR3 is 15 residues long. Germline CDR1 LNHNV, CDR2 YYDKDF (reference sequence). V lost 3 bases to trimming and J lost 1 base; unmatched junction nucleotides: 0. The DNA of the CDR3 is TGTGCCACCAGCAGGACAGGGGGGAACACCGGGGAGCTGTTTTTT. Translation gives CATSRTGGNTGELFF. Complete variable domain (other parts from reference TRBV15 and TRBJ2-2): DAMVIQNPRYQVTQFGKPVTLSCSQTLNHNVMYWYQQKSSQAPKLLFHYYDKDFNNEADTPDNFQSRRPNTSFCFLDIRSPGLGDTAMYLCATSRTGGNTGELFFGEGSRLTVL.

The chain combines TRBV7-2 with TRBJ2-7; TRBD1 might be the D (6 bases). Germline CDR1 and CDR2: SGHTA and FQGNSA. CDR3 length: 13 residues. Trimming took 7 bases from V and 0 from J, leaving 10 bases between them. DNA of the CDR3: TGTGCCAGCATTGGGGGCCACTCCTACGAGCAGTACTTC. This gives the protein CASIGGHSYEQYF.

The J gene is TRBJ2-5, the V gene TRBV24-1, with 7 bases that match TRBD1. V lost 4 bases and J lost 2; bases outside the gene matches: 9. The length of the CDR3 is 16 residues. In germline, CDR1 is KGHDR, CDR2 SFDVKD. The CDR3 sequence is CATSEGTVTLQETQYF. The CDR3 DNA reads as TGTGCCACCAGTGAAGGGACAGTAACCTTACAAGAGACCCAGTACTTC.

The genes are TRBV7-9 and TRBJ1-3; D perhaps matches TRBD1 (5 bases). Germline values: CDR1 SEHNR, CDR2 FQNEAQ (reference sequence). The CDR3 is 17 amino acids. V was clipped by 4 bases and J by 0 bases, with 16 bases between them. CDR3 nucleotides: TGTGCCAGCAGCTCAGCAAACCGACAGTCCTCTGGAAACACCATATATTTT. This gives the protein CASSSANRQSSGNTIYF. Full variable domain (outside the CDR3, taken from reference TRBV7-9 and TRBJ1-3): DTGVSQNPRHKITKRGQNVTFRCDPISEHNRLYWYRQTLGQGPEFLTYFQNEAQLEKSRLLSDRFSAERPKGSFSTLEIQRTEQGDSAMYLCASSSANRQSSGNTIYFGEGSWLTVV.

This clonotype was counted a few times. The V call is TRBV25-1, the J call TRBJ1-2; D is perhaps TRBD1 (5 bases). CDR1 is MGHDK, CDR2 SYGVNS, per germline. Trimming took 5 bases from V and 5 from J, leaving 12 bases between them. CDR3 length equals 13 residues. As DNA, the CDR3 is TGTGCCAGCAGTACCCCGGGACTTTATGGCTACACCTTC. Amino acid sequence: CASSTPGLYGYTF.

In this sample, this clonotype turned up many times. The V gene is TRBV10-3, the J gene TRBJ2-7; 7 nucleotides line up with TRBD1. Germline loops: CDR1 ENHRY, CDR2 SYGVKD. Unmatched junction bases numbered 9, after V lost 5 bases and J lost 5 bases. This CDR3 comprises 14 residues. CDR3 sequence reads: CAISRPGQLNEQYF. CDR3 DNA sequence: TGTGCCATCAGTAGACCGGGACAGCTAAACGAGCAGTACTTC.

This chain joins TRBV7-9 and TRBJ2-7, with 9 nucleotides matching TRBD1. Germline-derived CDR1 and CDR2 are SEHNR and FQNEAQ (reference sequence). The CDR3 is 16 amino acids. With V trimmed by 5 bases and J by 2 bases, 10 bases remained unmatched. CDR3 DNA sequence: TGTGCCAGCAGCCCGATCGGGACAGGGAACGCCTACGAGCAGTACTTC. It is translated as CASSPIGTGNAYEQYF. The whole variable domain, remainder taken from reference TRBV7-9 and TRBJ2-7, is DTGVSQNPRHKITKRGQNVTFRCDPISEHNRLYWYRQTLGQGPEFLTYFQNEAQLEKSRLLSDRFSAERPKGSFSTLEIQRTEQGDSAMYLCASSPIGTGNAYEQYFGPGTRLTVT.

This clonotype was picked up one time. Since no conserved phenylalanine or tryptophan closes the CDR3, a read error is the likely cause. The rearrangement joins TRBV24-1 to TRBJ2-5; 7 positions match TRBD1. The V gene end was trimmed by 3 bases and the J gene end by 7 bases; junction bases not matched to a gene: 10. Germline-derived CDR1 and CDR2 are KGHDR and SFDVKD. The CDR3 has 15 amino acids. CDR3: CATSDLLKGAGTQYS. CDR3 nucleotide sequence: TGTGCCACCAGTGATCTCCTCAAGGGGGCAGGGACCCAGTACTCC.

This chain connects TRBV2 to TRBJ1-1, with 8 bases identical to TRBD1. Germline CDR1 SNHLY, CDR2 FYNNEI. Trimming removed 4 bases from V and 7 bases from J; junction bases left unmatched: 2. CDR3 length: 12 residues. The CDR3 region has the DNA TGTGCCAGCAGTGGACAGGGGTTTGAAGCTTTCTTT. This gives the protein CASSGQGFEAFF.

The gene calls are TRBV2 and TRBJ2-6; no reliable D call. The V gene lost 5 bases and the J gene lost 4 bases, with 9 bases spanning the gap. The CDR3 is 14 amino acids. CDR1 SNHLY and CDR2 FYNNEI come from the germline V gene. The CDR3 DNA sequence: TGTGCCAGCAGTTTAATCCCGGGGGCCAACGTCCTGACTTTC. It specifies CASSLIPGANVLTF.

The CDR3 DNA is TGTGCCAGTAGCTGGGACAGCTTGAACACTGAAGCTTTCTTT. As protein: CASSWDSLNTEAFF. V gene TRBV19 combines with J gene TRBJ1-1; 7 bases are a match to TRBD1. CDR1 and CDR2 from the germline V gene are LNHDA and SQIVND (reference sequence). The CDR3 runs 14 residues. J lost 0 bases, V lost 6 bases, and 4 bases had no gene match.

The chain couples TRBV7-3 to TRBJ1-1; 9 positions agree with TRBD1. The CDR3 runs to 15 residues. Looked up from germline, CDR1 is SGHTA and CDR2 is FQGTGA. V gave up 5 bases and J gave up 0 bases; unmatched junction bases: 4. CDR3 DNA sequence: TGTGCCAGCAGCCTCTACAGGGGGCTGAACACTGAAGCTTTCTTT. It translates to CASSLYRGLNTEAFF.

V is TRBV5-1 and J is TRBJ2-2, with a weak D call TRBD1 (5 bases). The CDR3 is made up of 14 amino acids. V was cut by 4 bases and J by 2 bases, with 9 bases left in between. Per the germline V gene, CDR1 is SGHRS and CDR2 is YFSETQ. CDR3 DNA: TGCGCCAGCAGCCTGGACAAAAACACCGGGGAGCTGTTTTTT. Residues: CASSLDKNTGELFF.

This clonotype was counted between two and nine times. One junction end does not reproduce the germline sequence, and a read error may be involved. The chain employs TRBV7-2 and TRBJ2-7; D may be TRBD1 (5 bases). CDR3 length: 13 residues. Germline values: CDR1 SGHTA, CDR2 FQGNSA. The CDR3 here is CASSQGTVSEQYF. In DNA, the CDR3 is TGCGCCAGCAGCCAGGGAACAGTTTCCGAGCAGTACTTC.

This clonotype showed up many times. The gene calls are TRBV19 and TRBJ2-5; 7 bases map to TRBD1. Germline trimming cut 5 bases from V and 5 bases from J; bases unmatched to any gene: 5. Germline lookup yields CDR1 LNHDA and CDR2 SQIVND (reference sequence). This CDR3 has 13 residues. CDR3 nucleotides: TGTGCCAGTAGTCAGGGGGTCGGGGAGACCCAGTACTTC. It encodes CASSQGVGETQYF.

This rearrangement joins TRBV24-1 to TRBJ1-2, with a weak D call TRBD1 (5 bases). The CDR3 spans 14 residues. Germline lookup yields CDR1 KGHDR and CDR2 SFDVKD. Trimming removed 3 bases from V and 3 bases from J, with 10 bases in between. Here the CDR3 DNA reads TGTGCCACCAGTGATGGCAGGGACCACTATGGCTACACCTTC. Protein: CATSDGRDHYGYTF.

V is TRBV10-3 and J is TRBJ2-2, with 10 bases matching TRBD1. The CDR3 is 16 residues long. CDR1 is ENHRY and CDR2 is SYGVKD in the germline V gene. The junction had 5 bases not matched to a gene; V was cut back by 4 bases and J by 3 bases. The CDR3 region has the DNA TGTGCCATCAGTGCCGTGACAGGGGGCTACACCGGGGAGCTGTTTTTT. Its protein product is CAISAVTGGYTGELFF.